The clone carrying this T cell receptor (beta chain) was found many times. Antigen unknown. The CDR3 runs 14 residues. CDR1 SGHDN and CDR2 FVKESK come from the germline V gene. The V and J ends lost 4 bases and 9 bases, in that order; junction bases with no gene match: 8. Every bit of the isolated RNA underwent reverse transcription, so sequencing read expressed TCRB transcripts. About 3.6 million reads was the average for naive, central memory and regulatory T cell samples. The method was immunoSEQ multiplex PCR; TCRdb's version includes in-frame clones alone and lacks a portion of them. The sample includes about 320,000 clones, less than 15% of them seen just once. This record comes from a study of beta chain features in type 1 diabetes. Study in general: Age, gender and cell yields were similar between patients and healthy donors.

Whole-study results and caveats: Researchers report that Type 1 diabetes patients had moderately but significantly shorter TCRB CDR3s across all four CD4+ subsets. Patients with type 1 diabetes showed fewer VDJ junction insertions and more deletions.

The chain is built from TRBV14 and TRBJ2-1; 8 bases are shared with TRBD1. Sequenced sample: central memory CD4+ T cells from blood. The sequence derives from a man aged 25-40 years in good health. CDR3 coding DNA: TGTGCCAGCAGCCGACCACAGGGGGTAGGTGAGCAGTTCTTC. Translated: CASSRPQGVGEQFF.